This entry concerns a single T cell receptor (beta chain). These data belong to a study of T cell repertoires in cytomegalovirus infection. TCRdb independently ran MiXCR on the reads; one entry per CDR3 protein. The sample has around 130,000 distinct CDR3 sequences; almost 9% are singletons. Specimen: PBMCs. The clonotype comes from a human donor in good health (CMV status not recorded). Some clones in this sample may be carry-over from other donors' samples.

CDR3 DNA sequence: TGTGCCAGCAGCCGATTAACTAGCGGGGGAAAAGAAGAGCAGTTCTTC. The encoded protein is CASSRLTSGGKEEQFF. The rearrangement joins TRBV3-1 to TRBJ2-1; TRBD2 matches at 11 bases. After removal of 4 bases from V and 10 bases from J, the junction contained 12 bases not matched to a gene. CDR1 and CDR2 from the germline V gene are LGHDT and YNNKEL (reference sequence). This CDR3 is built from 16 residues.